This T cell receptor beta chain is from a study of CD8+ T cells in alopecia areata. V lost 4 bases and J lost 0; bases outside the gene matches: 6. The CDR3 runs 16 residues. CDR1 and CDR2 (germline): SGDLS, YYNGEE. As the sequencing template, cDNA was produced by extracting RNA and reverse transcribing it. Only in-frame clones appear in the TCRdb table, and some are missing; sequencing was by immunoSEQ multiplex PCR. The sample lists approximately 65,000 clones, 40% to 50% occurring once. The source of this sequence is a human donor with alopecia areata. The sequencing here drew on CD8+ T cells sorted from blood, taken at week 0. V is TRBV9 and J is TRBJ2-5, with 10 bases aligning to TRBD2. CDR3 sequence: CASSPSGLANQETQYF. The CDR3 DNA reads as TGTGCCAGCAGCCCATCGGGACTAGCGAACCAAGAGACCCAGTACTTC.